This T cell receptor beta chain originates from a study of shared clonotypes between healthy human individuals. Study at large: In total, the donors were two women and three men aged 18 to 49.

Study results and limitations: Naive CD4 clonotypes overlapped across a handful of donors at about 5.3%. What naive subsets generally showed was a larger estimated richness than memory subsets showed.

V gave up 6 bases and J gave up 5 bases; unmatched junction bases: 8. The CDR3 sequence is 14 residues long. The germline CDR1 and CDR2 sequences are SEHNR and FQNEAQ (reference sequence). Method: immunoSEQ multiplex PCR; TCRdb's copy keeps in-frame clones and lacks some. The sample shows 2 million to 2.5 million clones, approximately 94% of them seen only once. With regard to this clone: As yet, its antigen is unknown.

The source is a man younger than 35 in good health. This chain joins TRBV7-9 and TRBJ2-7; 9 positions match TRBD2. What was sequenced was naive CD4+ T cells sorted from blood. Subset described: CD45RA+ positively selected. The CDR3 DNA sequence: TGTGCCAGCAGAAACGGACTAGCGAGGGACGAGCAGTACTTC. Translated, it gives CASRNGLARDEQYF.